These T cell receptor beta chains were read from a single sample in a study of blood T cell repertoires in COVID-19. Only in-frame clones appear in the TCRdb table, and some are missing; sequencing was by immunoSEQ multiplex PCR. The sample includes about 80,000 clones, roughly four fifths of them seen just once. The material sequenced was peripheral blood. These TCRs come from a man between 60 and 75 years old with acute or convalescent COVID-19. Each CDR3 is given with its conserved first and last residue. The D gene is left open where the match is weak. Not all rows give a size; the values are once, few, many and, for expanded clones, a class.

>-|TRBV6-6|TRBJ2-7|-
CASSSTSYEQYF
TGTGCCAGCAGTTCTACCTCCTACGAGCAGTACTTC
>-|TRBV9|TRBJ1-4|-
CASSVGAGFNEKLFF
TGTGCCAGCAGCGTAGGGGCAGGGTTTAATGAAAAACTGTTTTTT
>TRBD2|TRBV7-2|TRBJ2-3|-
CASSPGWRERGDTQYF
TGTGCCAGCAGCCCGGGGTGGCGGGAGAGGGGAGATACGCAGTATTTT
>-|TRBV7-9|TRBJ2-3|few
CASSQGGNTQYF
TGTGCCAGCAGCCAGGGGGGAAATACGCAGTATTTT
>TRBD2|TRBV18|TRBJ2-1|-
CASLGLAGVGGDEQFF
TGTGCCAGCTTAGGACTAGCGGGAGTAGGGGGCGATGAGCAGTTCTTC
>-|TRBV29-1|TRBJ2-5|-
CSVVLVAARQETQYF
TGCAGCGTTGTTTTGGTAGCGGCGAGGCAAGAGACCCAGTACTTC
>-|TRBV7-2|TRBJ2-5|-
CASSLVRGPQETQYF
TGTGCCAGCAGCTTAGTTCGGGGTCCCCAAGAGACCCAGTACTTC
>TRBD1|TRBV24-1|TRBJ1-5|-
CATSGGQYSNQPQHF
TGTGCCACCAGTGGGGGACAGTATAGCAATCAGCCCCAGCATTTT
>TRBD1|TRBV29-1|TRBJ1-4|-
CSVEGQVGGEKLFF
TGCAGCGTTGAGGGACAGGTCGGGGGAGAAAAACTGTTTTTT
>TRBD1|TRBV15|TRBJ1-2|-
CATSRDRGQGGYTF
TGTGCCACCAGCAGAGATAGGGGGCAGGGGGGCTACACCTTC
>-|TRBV5-8|TRBJ2-7|-
CASTVYSEQYF
TGTGCCAGCACGGTCTATAGCGAGCAGTACTTC
>-|TRBV10-3|TRBJ2-1|-
CAISENLDWNEQFF
TGTGCCATCAGTGAGAACCTCGACTGGAATGAGCAGTTCTTC
>TRBD1|TRBV28|TRBJ1-3|-
CASSVQGAGGNTIYF
TGTGCCAGCAGTGTACAGGGGGCTGGTGGAAACACCATATATTTT
>-|TRBV7-9|TRBJ1-3|few
CASSLPGNTIYF
TGTGCCAGCAGCCTACCTGGAAACACCATATATTTT
>TRBD2|TRBV7-3|TRBJ2-3|-
CASSLNPGGDTQYF
TGTGCCAGCAGCTTAAATCCCGGGGGGGATACGCAGTATTTT
>TRBD1|TRBV18|TRBJ1-2|-
CASSPGQGDGGYTF
TGTGCCAGCTCCCCGGGACAGGGGGATGGTGGCTACACCTTC
>-|TRBV2|TRBJ1-5|-
CASSGGRKPQHF
TGTGCCAGCAGTGGGGGGCGTAAGCCCCAGCATTTT
>TRBD2|TRBV7-6|TRBJ2-1|-
CASSLVGGGMYNEQFF
TGTGCCAGCAGCTTAGTTGGGGGGGGAATGTACAATGAGCAGTTCTTC
>TRBD1|TRBV12-3/TRBV12-4|TRBJ2-7|few
CASSQGQGYEQYF
TGTGCCAGCAGCCAGGGACAGGGTTACGAGCAGTACTTC
>TRBD1|TRBV7-2|TRBJ1-3|-
CASSLGTGSGNTIYF
TGTGCCAGCAGCTTAGGGACAGGATCCGGAAACACCATATATTTT
>TRBD1|TRBV11-2|TRBJ1-1|-
CASSRGQENTEAFF
TGTGCCAGCAGCCGAGGACAGGAGAACACTGAAGCTTTCTTT
>-|TRBV28|TRBJ1-5|once
CASSSPTSWGNQPQHF
TGTGCCAGCAGTTCCCCGACTTCTTGGGGCAATCAGCCCCAGCATTTT
>TRBD1|TRBV3-1/TRBV3-2|TRBJ1-2|few
CASSRQGASYGYTF
TGTGCCAGCAGCCGCCAGGGGGCAAGCTATGGCTACACCTTC
>-|TRBV6-1|TRBJ2-1|-
CASSVSFTGFSYNEQFF
TGTGCCAGCAGTGTTTCCTTTACAGGGTTCTCCTACAATGAGCAGTTCTTC
>-|TRBV28|TRBJ2-2|-
CASRSSSRELFF
TGTGCCAGCCGCAGTTCGTCCAGGGAGCTGTTTTTT
>TRBD2|TRBV5-4|TRBJ2-1|-
CASSSLTSDYNEQFF
TGTGCCAGCAGCTCCCTGACTAGCGACTACAATGAGCAGTTCTTC
>-|TRBV9|TRBJ2-2|once
CASSAPRGSGELFF
TGTGCCAGCAGCGCACCCAGGGGATCCGGGGAGCTGTTTTTT
>-|TRBV29-1|TRBJ2-7|-
CSVKLSQPYEQYF
TGCAGCGTGAAGCTTAGTCAACCCTACGAGCAGTACTTC
>TRBD2|TRBV18|TRBJ2-7|-
CASSSGSKSYEQYF
TGTGCCAGCTCTAGCGGGAGTAAGTCCTACGAGCAGTACTTC
>-|TRBV3-1/TRBV3-2|TRBJ2-1|-
CASSQGTGEQFF
TGTGCCAGCAGCCAAGGGACGGGGGAGCAGTTCTTC
>TRBD2|TRBV5-1|TRBJ2-1|-
CASSLPGLAGNNEQFF
TGCGCCAGCAGCCTTCCCGGACTAGCGGGAAACAATGAGCAGTTCTTC
>TRBD1|TRBV18|TRBJ1-1|-
CASSPGDRAEAFF
TGTGCCAGCTCACCAGGGGACAGGGCTGAAGCTTTCTTT
>-|TRBV7-9|TRBJ2-5|-
CASSLWLTSQETQYF
TGTGCCAGCAGCTTATGGTTGACTAGCCAAGAGACCCAGTACTTC
>-|TRBV30|TRBJ1-3|-
CAWSGQYGNTIYF
TGTGCCTGGAGCGGACAGTATGGAAACACCATATATTTT
>-|TRBV7-6|TRBJ2-7|-
CASSLTAEASGEQYF
TGTGCCAGCAGCTTAACAGCGGAGGCCAGTGGGGAGCAGTACTTC
>TRBD1|TRBV6-5|TRBJ2-2|-
CASSYRDRPTGELFF
TGTGCCAGCAGTTATCGGGACAGGCCCACCGGGGAGCTGTTTTTT
>-|TRBV28|TRBJ2-5|-
CASSLSGGQTQYF
TGTGCCAGCAGTTTATCAGGCGGGCAGACCCAGTACTTC
>-|TRBV6-4|TRBJ2-5|-
CASSVVIETQYF
TGTGCCAGCAGTGTTGTAATCGAGACCCAGTACTTC
>-|TRBV27|TRBJ2-1|-
CASSSSMGGGVDEQFF
TGTGCCAGCAGTTCCTCCATGGGGGGTGGGGTCGATGAGCAGTTCTTC
>-|TRBV19|TRBJ2-2|once
CASSIVEGTGELFF
TGTGCCAGTAGTATAGTTGAGGGCACCGGGGAGCTGTTTTTT
>-|TRBV7-9|TRBJ2-3|-
CASGGVGDTQYF
TGTGCCAGCGGGGGCGTAGGAGATACGCAGTATTTT
>-|TRBV24-1|TRBJ2-2|-
CATSDLVTGSGELFF
TGTGCCACCAGTGATTTGGTCACAGGGTCCGGGGAGCTGTTTTTT
>TRBD2|TRBV18|TRBJ2-1|-
CASSRDSGRAQSYNEQFF
TGTGCCAGCTCGCGGGATAGCGGGAGGGCCCAGTCCTACAATGAGCAGTTCTTC
>-|TRBV28|TRBJ1-1|-
CASSLRGGVNTEAFF
TGTGCCAGCAGTTTGCGAGGGGGGGTCAACACTGAAGCTTTCTTT
>-|TRBV2|TRBJ2-5|-
CASSEAKGETQYF
TGTGCCAGCAGTGAAGCGAAGGGGGAGACCCAGTACTTC
>-|TRBV6-2/TRBV6-3|TRBJ2-7|-
CASSYSSSPNEQYF
TGTGCCAGCAGTTACTCGTCTAGTCCCAACGAGCAGTACTTC
>-|TRBV18|TRBJ2-1|-
CASSPGDPWRYNEQFF
TGTGCCAGCTCACCAGGCGACCCCTGGAGGTACAATGAGCAGTTCTTC
>TRBD1|TRBV4-3|TRBJ2-6|-
CASSQVEGAGANVLTF
TGCGCCAGCAGCCAAGTTGAGGGGGCGGGGGCCAACGTCCTGACTTTC
>-|TRBV19|TRBJ2-1|-
CASSIGREVYNEQFF
TGTGCCAGTAGTATAGGGAGGGAGGTGTACAATGAGCAGTTCTTC
>-|TRBV28|TRBJ1-1|-
CASAGNPMNTEAFF
TGTGCCAGCGCCGGGAACCCTATGAACACTGAAGCTTTCTTT
>TRBD2|TRBV5-4|TRBJ2-5|-
CASSFSGSPQETQYF
TGTGCCAGCAGCTTCAGCGGGAGTCCTCAAGAGACCCAGTACTTC
>-|TRBV30|TRBJ1-2|-
CAWSGSAYGYTF
TGTGCCTGGAGCGGGAGCGCCTATGGCTACACCTTC
>-|TRBV7-2|TRBJ2-7|-
CASSISTSYEQYF
TGTGCCAGCAGCATAAGTACTTCCTACGAGCAGTACTTC
>-|TRBV9|TRBJ1-4|-
CASSVAGPNEKLFF
TGTGCCAGCAGCGTAGCAGGGCCCAATGAAAAACTGTTTTTT
>-|TRBV5-5|TRBJ1-5|-
CASSHSGGNSNQPQHF
TGTGCCAGCAGCCACTCCGGGGGAAATAGCAATCAGCCCCAGCATTTT
>-|TRBV6-5|TRBJ1-3|few
CASSYGESSGNTIYF
TGTGCCAGCAGTTACGGGGAGAGCTCTGGAAACACCATATATTTT
>-|TRBV24-1|TRBJ2-3|-
CATSDLNLGTDTQYF
TGTGCCACCAGTGATCTAAATTTGGGCACAGATACGCAGTATTTT
>TRBD2|TRBV28|TRBJ2-1|-
CASSLVVAGSYNEQFF
TGTGCCAGCAGTTTAGTGGTAGCGGGCTCCTACAATGAGCAGTTCTTC
>-|TRBV12-3/TRBV12-4|TRBJ1-2|-
CASSIDKRGGYTF
TGTGCCAGCAGTATTGACAAAAGGGGTGGCTACACCTTC
>TRBD1|TRBV7-2|TRBJ1-6|-
CASSPRQGQNSPLHF
TGTGCCAGCAGCCCCAGACAGGGACAAAATTCACCCCTCCACTTT